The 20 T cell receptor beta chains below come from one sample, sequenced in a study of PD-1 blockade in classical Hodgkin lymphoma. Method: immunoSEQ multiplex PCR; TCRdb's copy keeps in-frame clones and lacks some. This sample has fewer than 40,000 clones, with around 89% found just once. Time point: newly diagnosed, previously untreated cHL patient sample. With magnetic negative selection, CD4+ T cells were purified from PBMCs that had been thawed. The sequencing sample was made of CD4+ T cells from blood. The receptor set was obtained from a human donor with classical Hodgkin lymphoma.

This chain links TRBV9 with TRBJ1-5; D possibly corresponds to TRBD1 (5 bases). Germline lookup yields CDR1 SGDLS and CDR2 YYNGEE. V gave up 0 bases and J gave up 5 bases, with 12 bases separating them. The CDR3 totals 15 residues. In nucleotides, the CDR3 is TGTGCCAGCAGCGTAGGGCAGGGCTTGGATCAGCCCCAGCATTTT. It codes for CASSVGQGLDQPQHF. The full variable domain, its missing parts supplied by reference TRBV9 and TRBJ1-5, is DSGVTQTPKHLITATGQRVTLRCSPRSGDLSVYWYQQSLDQGLQFLIQYYNGEERAKGNILERFSAQQFPDLHSELNLSSLELGDSALYFCASSVGQGLDQPQHFGDGTRLSIL.

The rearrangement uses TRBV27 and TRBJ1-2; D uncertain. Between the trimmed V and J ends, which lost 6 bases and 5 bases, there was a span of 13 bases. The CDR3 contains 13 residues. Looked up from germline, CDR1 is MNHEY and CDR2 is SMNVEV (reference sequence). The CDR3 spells CASSPGRQYGYTF. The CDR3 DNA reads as TGTGCCAGCAGCCCGGGCCGGCAGTATGGCTACACCTTC.

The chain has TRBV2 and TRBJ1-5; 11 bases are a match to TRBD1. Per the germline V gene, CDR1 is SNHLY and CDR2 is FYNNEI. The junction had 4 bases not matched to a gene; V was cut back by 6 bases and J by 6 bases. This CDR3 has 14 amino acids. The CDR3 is CASRGQGGGQPQHF. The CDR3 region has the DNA TGTGCCAGCAGGGGACAGGGGGGCGGTCAGCCCCAGCATTTT.

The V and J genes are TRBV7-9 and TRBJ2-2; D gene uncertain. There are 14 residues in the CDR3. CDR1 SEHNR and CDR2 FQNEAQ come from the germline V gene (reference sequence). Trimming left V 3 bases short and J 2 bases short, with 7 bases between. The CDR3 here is CASSFLGNTGELFF. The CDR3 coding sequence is TGTGCCAGCAGCTTCTTGGGAAACACCGGGGAGCTGTTTTTT.

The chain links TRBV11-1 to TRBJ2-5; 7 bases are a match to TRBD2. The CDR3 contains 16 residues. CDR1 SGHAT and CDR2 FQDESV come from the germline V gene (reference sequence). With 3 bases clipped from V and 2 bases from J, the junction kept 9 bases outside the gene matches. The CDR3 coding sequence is TGTGCCAGCAGCTTGGGAGGACTAGGAAAACAAGAGACCCAGTACTTC. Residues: CASSLGGLGKQETQYF.

CDR3 amino acids: CASSLTPTGDTEAFF. Written as DNA, the CDR3 is TGCGCCAGCAGCTTGACCCCGACAGGGGATACTGAAGCTTTCTTT. The chain employs TRBV5-1 and TRBJ1-1; TRBD1 matches at 8 bases. The CDR3 contains 15 residues. CDR1 is SGHRS, CDR2 YFSETQ, per germline. Losses at the gene ends were 1 base for V and 5 bases for J; bases not matched to a gene: 7.

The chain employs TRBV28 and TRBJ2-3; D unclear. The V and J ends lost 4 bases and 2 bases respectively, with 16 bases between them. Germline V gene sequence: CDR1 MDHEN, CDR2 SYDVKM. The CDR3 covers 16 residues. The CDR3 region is CASSSRSSSLTDTQYF. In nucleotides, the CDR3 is TGTGCCAGCAGTTCACGATCGTCCAGTCTCACAGATACGCAGTATTTT.

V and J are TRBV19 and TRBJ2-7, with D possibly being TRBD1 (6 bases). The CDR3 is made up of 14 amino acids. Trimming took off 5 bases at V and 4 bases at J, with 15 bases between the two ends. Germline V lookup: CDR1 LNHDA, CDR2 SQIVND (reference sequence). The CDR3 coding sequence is TGTGCCAGTAGTCCTCGGACAGTACCGTACGAGCAGTACTTC. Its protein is CASSPRTVPYEQYF.

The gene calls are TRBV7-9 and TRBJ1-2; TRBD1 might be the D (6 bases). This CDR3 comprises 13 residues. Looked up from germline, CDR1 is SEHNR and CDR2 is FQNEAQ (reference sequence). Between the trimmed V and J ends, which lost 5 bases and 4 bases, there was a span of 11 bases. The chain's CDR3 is CASSQTGGYGYTF. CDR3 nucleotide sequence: TGTGCCAGCAGCCAGACAGGAGGCTATGGCTACACCTTC.

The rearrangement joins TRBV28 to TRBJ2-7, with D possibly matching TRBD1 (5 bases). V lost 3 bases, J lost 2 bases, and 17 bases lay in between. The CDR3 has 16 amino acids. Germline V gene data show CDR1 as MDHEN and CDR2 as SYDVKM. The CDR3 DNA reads TGTGCCAGCAGTTTTAGTAGCCAGGGTCTAGCCTACGAGCAGTACTTC. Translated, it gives CASSFSSQGLAYEQYF.

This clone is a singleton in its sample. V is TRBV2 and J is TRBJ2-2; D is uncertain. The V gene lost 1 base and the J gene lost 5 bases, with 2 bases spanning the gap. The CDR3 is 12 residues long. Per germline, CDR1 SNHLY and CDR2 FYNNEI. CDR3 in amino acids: CASSEVTGELFF. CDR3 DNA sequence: TGTGCCAGCAGTGAAGTTACCGGGGAGCTGTTTTTT.

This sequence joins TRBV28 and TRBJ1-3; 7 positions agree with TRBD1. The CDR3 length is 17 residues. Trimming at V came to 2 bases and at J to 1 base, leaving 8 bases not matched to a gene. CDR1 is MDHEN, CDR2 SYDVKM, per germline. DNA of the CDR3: TGTGCCAGCAGTTTAGGCATCAAGACAGGGTCTGGAAACACCATATATTTT. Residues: CASSLGIKTGSGNTIYF.

The DNA of the CDR3 is TGTGCCAGCAGCACCACCGGGCGATCTGGACAGTACGGGGAGCTGTTTTTT. Encoded protein: CASSTTGRSGQYGELFF. This rearrangement joins TRBV9 to TRBJ2-2; D may be TRBD1 (6 bases). Trimming shortened V by 4 bases and J by 7 bases, and 23 bases separated the two germline ends. The CDR3 is made up of 17 amino acids. The germline V gene has CDR1 SGDLS and CDR2 YYNGEE.

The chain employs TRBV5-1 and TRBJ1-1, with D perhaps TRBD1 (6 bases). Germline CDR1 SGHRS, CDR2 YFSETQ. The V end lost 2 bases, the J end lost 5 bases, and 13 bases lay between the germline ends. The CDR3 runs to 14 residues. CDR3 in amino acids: CASSLGQYRTEAFF. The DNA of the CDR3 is TGCGCCAGCAGCTTAGGACAGTATCGGACTGAAGCTTTCTTT.

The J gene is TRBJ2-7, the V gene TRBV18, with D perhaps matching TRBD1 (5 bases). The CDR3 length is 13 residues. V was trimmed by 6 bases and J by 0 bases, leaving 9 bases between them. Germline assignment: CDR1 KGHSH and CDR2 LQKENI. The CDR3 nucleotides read TGTGCCAGCTCCCAGGGATTCTCCTACGAGCAGTACTTC. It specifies CASSQGFSYEQYF.

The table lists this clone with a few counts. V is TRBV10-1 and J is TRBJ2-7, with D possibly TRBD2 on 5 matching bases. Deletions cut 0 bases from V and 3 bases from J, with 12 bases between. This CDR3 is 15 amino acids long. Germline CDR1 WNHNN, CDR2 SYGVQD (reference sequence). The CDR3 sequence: CASSESSSGGYEQYF. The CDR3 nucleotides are TGCGCCAGCAGTGAGTCGAGCTCAGGAGGCTACGAGCAGTACTTC.

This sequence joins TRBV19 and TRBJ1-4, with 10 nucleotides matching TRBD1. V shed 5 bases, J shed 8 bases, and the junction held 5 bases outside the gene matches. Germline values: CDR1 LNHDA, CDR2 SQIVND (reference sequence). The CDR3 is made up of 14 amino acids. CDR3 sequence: CASSHRDRGEKLFF. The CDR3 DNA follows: TGTGCCAGTAGTCACCGGGACAGGGGAGAAAAACTGTTTTTT. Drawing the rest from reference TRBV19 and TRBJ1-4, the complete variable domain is DGGITQSPKYLFRKEGQNVTLSCEQNLNHDAMYWYRQDPGQGLRLIYYSQIVNDFQKGDIAEGYSVSREKKESFPLTVTSAQKNPTAFYLCASSHRDRGEKLFFGSGTQLSVL.

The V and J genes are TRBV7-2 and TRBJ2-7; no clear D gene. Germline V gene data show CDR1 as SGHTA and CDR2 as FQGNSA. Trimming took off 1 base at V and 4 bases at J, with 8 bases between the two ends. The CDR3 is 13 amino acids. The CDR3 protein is CASSLGQVYEQYF. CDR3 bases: TGTGCCAGCAGCTTAGGGCAGGTGTACGAGCAGTACTTC.

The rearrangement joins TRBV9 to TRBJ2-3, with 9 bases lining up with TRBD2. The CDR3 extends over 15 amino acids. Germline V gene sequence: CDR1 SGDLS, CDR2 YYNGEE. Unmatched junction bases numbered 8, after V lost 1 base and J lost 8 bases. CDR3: CASSVSGGRAVTQYF. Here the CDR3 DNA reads TGTGCCAGCAGCGTATCCGGCGGGAGGGCCGTTACGCAGTATTTT.

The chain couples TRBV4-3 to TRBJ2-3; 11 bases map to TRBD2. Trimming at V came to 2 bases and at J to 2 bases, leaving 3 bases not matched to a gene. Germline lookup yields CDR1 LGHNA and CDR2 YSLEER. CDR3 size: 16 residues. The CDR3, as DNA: TGCGCCAGCAGCCAACAGACTAGCGGGACCACAGATACGCAGTATTTT. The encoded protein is CASSQQTSGTTDTQYF.